The 20 T cell receptor beta chains in this list originate from one sample, sequenced in a study of cytotoxic CD8 clonotypes in ibrutinib-treated CLL. This table comes from immunoSEQ multiplex PCR, and its TCRdb copy is limited to in-frame clones, with some not included. The data hold fewer than 100,000 clones, with about 85% observed a single time. The material sequenced was PBMCs, taken after 12 months of ibrutinib treatment. The receptors originated from a human donor with chronic lymphocytic leukemia.

This clone was seen only a few times. The J gene is TRBJ2-7, the V gene TRBV19, with D possibly being TRBD1 or TRBD2 (5 bases each). The CDR3 spans 12 residues. Trimming cost V 5 bases and J 2 bases, with 7 bases left between them. Germline V gives CDR1 LNHDA, CDR2 SQIVND (reference sequence). The CDR3: CASSPGPYEQYF. In nucleotides, the CDR3 is TGTGCCAGTAGTCCGGGGCCCTACGAGCAGTACTTC.

The V gene is TRBV6-4, the J gene TRBJ2-3; D call uncertain. The germline gives CDR1 MRHNA, CDR2 SNTAGT. The V end lost 4 bases, the J end lost 6 bases, and 11 bases lay between the germline ends. The CDR3 covers 13 residues. The CDR3 DNA reads TGTGCCAGCAGTGTAGGAGCAGAGGATACGCAGTATTTT. It translates to CASSVGAEDTQYF.

This clone is a singleton in its sample. CDR3 nucleotides: TGTGCCAGCAGCTTGGGTCAGGGGCCCGCCACAGATACGCAGTATTTT. This encodes CASSLGQGPATDTQYF. The chain couples TRBV7-6 to TRBJ2-3; perhaps TRBD1 as D (6 bases). Trimming removed 3 bases from V and 2 bases from J, with 15 bases in between. The CDR3 runs to 16 residues. CDR1 is SGHVS and CDR2 is FNYEAQ in the germline V gene. Full variable domain (remainder filled in from reference TRBV7-6 and TRBJ2-3): GAGVSQSPRYKVTKRGQDVALRCDPISGHVSLYWYRQALGQGPEFLTYFNYEAQQDKSGLPNDRFSAERPEGSISTLTIQRTEQRDSAMYRCASSLGQGPATDTQYFGPGTRLTVL.

The genes are TRBV18 and TRBJ2-3; tentatively, D is TRBD2 (6 bases). CDR1 and CDR2 (germline): KGHSH, LQKENI. The CDR3 has 14 residues. V was cut by 3 bases and J by 4 bases, with 11 bases left in between. In DNA form, the CDR3 reads TGTGCCAGCTCACCCAGACTAGGCCCAGATACGCAGTATTTT. Translated: CASSPRLGPDTQYF.

In this sample, this clone turned up a few times. The chain has TRBV7-9 and TRBJ2-7; D call uncertain. Germline V lookup: CDR1 SEHNR, CDR2 FQNEAQ (reference sequence). The CDR3 totals 13 residues. The V gene lost 1 base and the J gene lost 3 bases, with 7 bases spanning the gap. CDR3 sequence: CASSLGVYYEQYF. The CDR3 DNA follows: TGTGCCAGCAGCTTAGGCGTCTACTACGAGCAGTACTTC.

This clone was seen a single time. The genes are TRBV30 and TRBJ2-3; 7 bases agree with TRBD2. Germline values: CDR1 GTSNPN, CDR2 SVGIG (reference sequence). V gave up 5 bases and J gave up 2 bases; unmatched junction bases: 7. The CDR3 is made up of 14 amino acids. The CDR3 region is CAWGGGGDTDTQYF. The DNA of the CDR3 is TGTGCCTGGGGAGGTGGGGGGGACACAGATACGCAGTATTTT.

This rearrangement joins TRBV19 to TRBJ2-7; no reliable D call. Per germline, CDR1 LNHDA and CDR2 SQIVND (reference sequence). V gave up 3 bases and J gave up 7 bases, with 16 bases separating them. The CDR3 has 14 amino acids. This CDR3 reads CASSIIGHPWEQYF. CDR3 bases: TGTGCCAGTAGTATCATTGGCCACCCCTGGGAGCAGTACTTC.

This clone turned up a few times. The chain combines TRBV30 with TRBJ1-3; TRBD1 aligns across 7 bases. CDR3 size: 15 residues. Per germline, CDR1 GTSNPN and CDR2 SVGIG (reference sequence). Unmatched junction bases numbered 4, after V lost 0 bases and J lost 2 bases. CDR3 DNA: TGTGCCTGGAGTGTCCTCAGGGGGACTGGAAACACCATATATTTT. Translation: CAWSVLRGTGNTIYF.

This chain uses TRBV9 with TRBJ1-6; no clear D. CDR3 length equals 15 residues. CDR1 and CDR2 (germline): SGDLS, YYNGEE. The CDR3 bases are TGTCCCCCCGGGCGAAGAAGCTCCTATAATTCACCCCTCCACTTT. Translating gives CPPGRRSSYNSPLHF.

V gene TRBV28 combines with J gene TRBJ2-5, with 8 bases lining up with TRBD2. V shed 4 bases, J shed 5 bases, and the junction held 6 bases outside the gene matches. CDR1 is MDHEN, CDR2 SYDVKM, per germline. The length of the CDR3 is 14 residues. CDR3 protein: CASSWTSISETQYF. Here the CDR3 DNA reads TGTGCCAGCAGTTGGACTAGCATTTCCGAGACCCAGTACTTC.

The V and J genes are TRBV19 and TRBJ1-5, with 9 bases lining up with TRBD1. V gave up 6 bases and J gave up 5 bases; unmatched junction bases: 5. Looked up from germline, CDR1 is LNHDA and CDR2 is SQIVND (reference sequence). The CDR3 sequence is 14 residues long. The DNA of the CDR3 is TGTGCCAGTAGGGGACAGGGATTTCATCAGCCCCAGCATTTT. It yields the protein CASRGQGFHQPQHF.

The V call is TRBV28, the J call TRBJ1-1; 8 bases are shared with TRBD1. CDR1 and CDR2 (germline): MDHEN, SYDVKM. The V segment lost 8 bases and the J segment 1 base; nucleotides outside the gene matches: 9. The CDR3 is 15 amino acids. The CDR3: CASYYTGGQNTEAFF. The CDR3 DNA is TGTGCCAGCTACTATACAGGGGGGCAGAACACTGAAGCTTTCTTT.

CDR3 protein: CASPRSRAGSAEAFF. DNA for the CDR3: TGTGCCAGTCCCCGTAGTAGGGCGGGAAGCGCTGAAGCTTTCTTT. The chain combines TRBV19 with TRBJ1-1; D remains unclear. CDR3 length: 15 amino acids. Per the germline V gene, CDR1 is LNHDA and CDR2 is SQIVND (reference sequence). Trimming left V 8 bases short and J 6 bases short, with 22 bases between.

The genes are TRBV7-2 and TRBJ2-1; either TRBD1 or TRBD2 may fit D (6 bases each). Germline lookup yields CDR1 SGHTA and CDR2 FQGNSA. The V end lost 1 base, the J end lost 0 bases, and 10 bases lay between the germline ends. The CDR3 is 16 residues long. The CDR3 reads CASSLVGGHSYNEQFF. CDR3 nucleotides: TGTGCCAGCAGCTTAGTGGGGGGACACTCCTACAATGAGCAGTTCTTC.

The chain recombines TRBV27 with TRBJ2-7; D not resolved. Trimming cost V 1 base and J 0 bases, with 10 bases left between them. The CDR3 is made up of 15 amino acids. Germline values: CDR1 MNHEY, CDR2 SMNVEV (reference sequence). CDR3 sequence reads: CASSLLGQASYEQYF. The CDR3, as DNA: TGTGCCAGCAGTTTATTGGGTCAGGCCTCCTACGAGCAGTACTTC.

This clone was picked up many times. This chain joins TRBV23-1 and TRBJ2-7; no definite D call. TRBV23-1 is noted as an ORF with a role that remains uncertain. This CDR3 region has 15 residues. V gave up 4 bases and J gave up 1 base, with 14 bases separating them. In DNA form, the CDR3 reads TGCGCCAGCAGTCCGCCATCCACGGGTTCCTACGAGCAGTACTTC. It codes for CASSPPSTGSYEQYF.

This sequence joins TRBV9 and TRBJ1-3; possibly TRBD1 for D (5 bases). V was trimmed by 3 bases and J by 0 bases, leaving 10 bases between them. CDR1 SGDLS and CDR2 YYNGEE come from the germline V gene. The length of the CDR3 is 15 residues. The CDR3 DNA reads as TGTGCCAGCAGCGCGTGGACACGCTCTGGAAACACCATATATTTT. Protein sequence: CASSAWTRSGNTIYF.

This chain joins TRBV7-9 and TRBJ2-5; D not certain. The CDR3 extends over 10 amino acids. The germline V gene has CDR1 SEHNR and CDR2 FQNEAQ (reference sequence). CDR3 sequence: CAVFQETQYF. In DNA form, the CDR3 reads TGTGCGGTCTTTCAAGAGACCCAGTACTTC.

The V call is TRBV28, the J call TRBJ1-2; weak D call: TRBD1 (6 bases). The CDR3 loop spans 16 amino acids. Between the trimmed V and J ends, which lost 6 bases and 7 bases, there was a span of 24 bases. Germline V gives CDR1 MDHEN, CDR2 SYDVKM. The CDR3 reads CASSPGFWTVQGGYTF. The CDR3 DNA reads as TGTGCCAGCAGCCCCGGGTTTTGGACAGTACAAGGTGGCTACACCTTC.

As regards this clone: Other DNA sequences in this sample translate to the same CDR3. This chain uses TRBV5-1 with TRBJ2-3, with unresolved D. Germline CDR1 is SGHRS and CDR2 is YFSETQ. This CDR3 is built from 11 residues. Trimming shortened V by 2 bases and J by 5 bases, and 3 bases separated the two germline ends. This CDR3 is CASSLGDTQYF. CDR3 in DNA: TGCGCCAGCAGCTTAGGAGATACGCAGTATTTT.